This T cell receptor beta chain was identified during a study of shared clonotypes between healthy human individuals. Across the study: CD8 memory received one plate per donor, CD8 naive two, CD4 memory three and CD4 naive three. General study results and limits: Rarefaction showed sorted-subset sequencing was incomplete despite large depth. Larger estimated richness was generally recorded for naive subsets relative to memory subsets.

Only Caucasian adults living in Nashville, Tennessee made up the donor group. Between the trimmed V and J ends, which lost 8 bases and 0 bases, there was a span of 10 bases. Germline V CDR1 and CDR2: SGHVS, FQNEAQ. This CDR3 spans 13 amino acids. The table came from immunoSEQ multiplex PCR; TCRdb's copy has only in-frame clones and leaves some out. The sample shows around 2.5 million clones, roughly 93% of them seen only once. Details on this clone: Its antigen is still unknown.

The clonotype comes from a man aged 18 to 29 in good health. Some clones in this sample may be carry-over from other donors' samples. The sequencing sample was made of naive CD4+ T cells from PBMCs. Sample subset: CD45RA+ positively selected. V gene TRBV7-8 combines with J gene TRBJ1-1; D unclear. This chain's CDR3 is CASFMGMNTEAFF. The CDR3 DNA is TGTGCCAGCTTTATGGGGATGAACACTGAAGCTTTCTTT.